These 27 T cell receptor beta chains originate from one sample sequenced in a study of blood T cell repertoires in COVID-19. Profiling relied on immunoSEQ multiplex PCR, and the TCRdb table lists in-frame clones only, not all of them. This sample has 150,000 to 200,000 clones, with roughly 86% found just once. The sequenced sample consisted of peripheral blood. These receptors were taken from a man aged 55 to 70 with COVID-19, enrolled during active disease.

This rearrangement joins TRBV30 to TRBJ1-5; possible D gene TRBD1, 6 bases. V gave up 2 bases and J gave up 2 bases, with 19 bases separating them. The CDR3 has 17 amino acids. Germline CDR1 GTSNPN, CDR2 SVGIG (reference sequence). CDR3 in DNA: TGTGCCTGGAGTCCAAACGGGGGGCGGGGAGGCAATCAGCCCCAGCATTTT. It translates to CAWSPNGGRGGNQPQHF.

The chain joins TRBV18 to TRBJ1-3; 9 positions match TRBD1. Germline V lookup: CDR1 KGHSH, CDR2 LQKENI. This CDR3 has 16 amino acids. The junction had 7 bases not matched to a gene; V was cut back by 6 bases and J by 1 base. CDR3 sequence reads: CASSPGQGPSGNTIYF. In DNA, the CDR3 is TGTGCCAGCTCCCCGGGACAGGGACCTTCTGGAAACACCATATATTTT.

The rearrangement joins TRBV19 to TRBJ2-1; 8 bases map to TRBD2. The CDR3 is 14 amino acids. With 7 bases clipped from V and 3 bases from J, the junction kept 5 bases outside the gene matches. CDR1 is LNHDA, CDR2 SQIVND, per germline (reference sequence). CDR3 sequence: CASMGTSGYNEQFF. CDR3 DNA: TGTGCCAGTATGGGTACTAGCGGCTACAATGAGCAGTTCTTC.

This clone was detected only once. The chain joins TRBV6-2 or TRBV6-3 to TRBJ1-1; D gene uncertain. V dropped 5 bases and J dropped 1 base, with 11 bases sitting between them. The CDR3 contains 14 residues. Germline V gene data show CDR1 as MNHEY and CDR2 as SVGEGT. The CDR3 region is CASSGGTWNTEAFF. CDR3 in DNA: TGTGCCAGCAGTGGAGGCACCTGGAACACTGAAGCTTTCTTT.

V usage is TRBV5-1 and J usage is TRBJ1-5, with 8 bases identical to TRBD1. V trimming: 4 bases; J trimming: 0 bases; junction bases outside the gene matches: 3. CDR3 length: 15 residues. Germline-derived CDR1 and CDR2 are SGHRS and YFSETQ. DNA of the CDR3: TGCGCCAGCAGCGACGGACAGGGTAGCAATCAGCCCCAGCATTTT. Residues: CASSDGQGSNQPQHF.

The V call is TRBV4-3, the J call TRBJ1-6; 11 bases align to TRBD1. Per germline, CDR1 LGHNA and CDR2 YSLEER. Trimming removed 2 bases from V and 9 bases from J; junction bases left unmatched: 3. The CDR3 sequence is 15 residues long. The CDR3 is CASSQPGTGGSPLHF. As DNA, the CDR3 is TGCGCCAGCAGCCAACCCGGGACAGGGGGTTCACCCCTCCACTTT.

There are a few counts of this clone. The chain couples TRBV6-5 to TRBJ1-2; 8 bases are a match to TRBD1. Germline lookup yields CDR1 MNHEY and CDR2 SVGAGI. With V trimmed by 5 bases and J by 7 bases, 9 bases remained unmatched. This CDR3 has 14 residues. CDR3 sequence (DNA): TGTGCCAGCAGTCTGTCCGGGACAGGCTCTGGCTACACCTTC. Translation: CASSLSGTGSGYTF.

This clone was counted only a few times. The V call is TRBV5-4, the J call TRBJ2-7, with D possibly matching TRBD1 (6 bases). Germline V lookup: CDR1 SGHNT, CDR2 YYREEE (reference sequence). The CDR3 spans 15 residues. V gave up 2 bases and J gave up 3 bases, with 15 bases separating them. The chain's CDR3 is CASSLAGTQVYEQYF. The CDR3 DNA follows: TGTGCCAGCAGCTTAGCCGGGACACAAGTCTACGAGCAGTACTTC.

The chain uses TRBV7-2 and TRBJ1-6, with 10 bases fitting TRBD1. The CDR3 spans 16 residues. The germline CDR1 and CDR2 sequences are SGHTA and FQGNSA. J was trimmed by 6 bases and V by 4 bases; bases with no gene match: 6. CDR3 sequence (DNA): TGTGCCAGCAGCTCTATGGACAGGGGGGCTAATTCACCCCTCCACTTT. Its translation: CASSSMDRGANSPLHF. The full variable domain, rest sourced from reference TRBV7-2 and TRBJ1-6, is GAGVSQSPSNKVTEKGKDVELRCDPISGHTALYWYRQSLGQGLEFLIYFQGNSAPDKSGLPSDRFSAERTGGSVSTLTIQRTQQEDSAVYLCASSSMDRGANSPLHFGNGTRLTVT.

The J gene is TRBJ1-6, the V gene TRBV4-1, with D tentatively TRBD1 (5 bases). Between the trimmed V and J ends, which lost 0 bases and 9 bases, there was a span of 12 bases. The CDR3 has 15 amino acids. Germline V gene data show CDR1 as MGHRA and CDR2 as YSYEKL. Here the CDR3 reads CASSQDRAIGSPLHF. The DNA of the CDR3 is TGCGCCAGCAGCCAAGACAGGGCGATAGGTTCACCCCTCCACTTT.

This rearrangement joins TRBV4-1 to TRBJ2-1; possible D gene TRBD2, 5 bases. This CDR3 comprises 15 residues. The germline V gene has CDR1 MGHRA and CDR2 YSYEKL. Trimming left V 7 bases short and J 0 bases short, with 13 bases between. The CDR3 sequence: CASMARVSSYNEQFF. The CDR3 coding sequence is TGCGCCAGCATGGCGAGGGTAAGCTCCTACAATGAGCAGTTCTTC.

The chain joins TRBV25-1 to TRBJ1-5; possible D gene TRBD1, 5 bases. The V end was cut by 3 bases, the J end by 3 bases, with 9 bases between. This CDR3 contains 14 residues. Germline V CDR1 and CDR2: MGHDK, SYGVNS. In DNA, the CDR3 is TGTGCCAGCAGTGACAGGGCCTACAATCAGCCCCAGCATTTT. Protein: CASSDRAYNQPQHF.

This clone was recorded a few times. This sequence joins TRBV7-2 and TRBJ1-5, with D unclear. The V gene's germline CDR1 is SGHTA and CDR2 FQGNSA. V dropped 5 bases and J dropped 4 bases, with 15 bases sitting between them. The CDR3 length is 15 residues. The CDR3 loop reads CASSPMAFGNQPQHF. The CDR3 DNA reads TGTGCCAGCAGCCCAATGGCCTTCGGGAATCAGCCCCAGCATTTT.

The gene calls are TRBV7-3 and TRBJ1-2; D may be TRBD1 (6 bases). Trimming pared 2 bases from V and 0 bases from J, leaving 10 bases between. The germline gives CDR1 SGHTA, CDR2 FQGTGA. The CDR3 is made up of 15 amino acids. CDR3 amino acids: CASSLGGQANYGYTF. The CDR3 region has the DNA TGTGCCAGCAGCTTAGGGGGACAAGCTAACTATGGCTACACCTTC.

The rearrangement links TRBV7-9 to TRBJ2-1; the match to TRBD2 covers 14 bases. CDR3 length equals 17 residues. Germline loops: CDR1 SEHNR, CDR2 FQNEAQ (reference sequence). V shed 5 bases, J shed 4 bases, and the junction held 7 bases outside the gene matches. The CDR3 DNA reads TGTGCCAGCAGCCTAGGGACTAGCGGGAGTACATACAATGAGCAGTTCTTC. Amino acids: CASSLGTSGSTYNEQFF.

This clone was counted a few times. This chain uses TRBV19 with TRBJ2-4, with 9 nucleotides matching TRBD1. The CDR3 is 18 residues long. Unmatched junction bases numbered 9, after V lost 3 bases and J lost 0 bases. The V gene's germline CDR1 is LNHDA and CDR2 SQIVND (reference sequence). For the CDR3, the DNA is TGTGCCAGTAGTATCCTACGGGGACAGGGACTAGCCAAAAACATTCAGTACTTC. This gives the protein CASSILRGQGLAKNIQYF.

J is TRBJ2-2 and V is TRBV14; D is undetermined. Germline CDR1 and CDR2: SGHDN and FVKESK. V lost 2 bases and J 4 bases, leaving 8 bases between the germline ends. This CDR3 has 14 amino acids. CDR3 sequence (DNA): TGTGCCAGCAGCCAACTAGGCTCCACCGGGGAGCTGTTTTTT. It codes for CASSQLGSTGELFF.

CDR3 residues: CASSVGIAGGHKETQYF. In nucleotides, the CDR3 is TGTGCCAGCAGCGTAGGGATAGCGGGGGGGCATAAAGAGACCCAGTACTTC. The rearrangement links TRBV9 to TRBJ2-5, with 11 bases aligning to TRBD2. Looked up from germline, CDR1 is SGDLS and CDR2 is YYNGEE. The junction had 7 bases not matched to a gene; V was cut back by 0 bases and J by 3 bases. The CDR3 sequence is 17 residues long. Looking up the rest from reference TRBV9 and TRBJ2-5 gives the full variable domain: DSGVTQTPKHLITATGQRVTLRCSPRSGDLSVYWYQQSLDQGLQFLIQYYNGEERAKGNILERFSAQQFPDLHSELNLSSLELGDSALYFCASSVGIAGGHKETQYFGPGTRLLVL.

J is TRBJ1-4 and V is TRBV6-4; TRBD1 matches 7 bases. Germline CDR1 MRHNA, CDR2 SNTAGT. With V trimmed by 5 bases and J by 7 bases, 10 bases remained unmatched. The CDR3 length is 15 residues. CDR3 amino acids: CASSPTGSGGEKLFF. In nucleotides, the CDR3 is TGTGCCAGCAGTCCCACAGGGTCAGGGGGTGAAAAACTGTTTTTT.

This chain's CDR3 is CAIGSRPGGTDTQYF. In nucleotides, the CDR3 is TGTGCCATCGGTAGCCGGCCGGGGGGTACAGATACGCAGTATTTT. The chain uses TRBV10-3 and TRBJ2-3, with 7 positions matching TRBD2. V shed 8 bases, J shed 3 bases, and the junction held 11 bases outside the gene matches. Germline CDR1 reads ENHRY; CDR2 reads SYGVKD. The CDR3 contains 15 residues.

This chain connects TRBV7-2 to TRBJ2-1; 8 bases align to TRBD1. V trimming: 4 bases; J trimming: 4 bases; junction bases outside the gene matches: 9. Germline CDR1 is SGHTA and CDR2 is FQGNSA. This CDR3 is built from 16 residues. The CDR3 nucleotides are TGTGCCAGCAGCTCCCAACAGGGGGTACCTTACAATGAGCAGTTCTTC. This translates into CASSSQQGVPYNEQFF.

This clone has only a few counts. The chain joins TRBV9 to TRBJ2-7, with unresolved D. V dropped 0 bases and J dropped 2 bases, with 9 bases sitting between them. In germline, CDR1 is SGDLS, CDR2 YYNGEE. This CDR3 region has 14 residues. The CDR3 sequence is CASSVGLGAYEQYF. In DNA form, the CDR3 reads TGTGCCAGCAGCGTAGGTCTAGGAGCCTACGAGCAGTACTTC.

This rearrangement joins TRBV7-8 to TRBJ2-7; 7 positions match TRBD2. The germline gives CDR1 SGHVS, CDR2 FQNEAQ. CDR3 length: 13 residues. V gave up 7 bases and J gave up 1 base; unmatched junction bases: 4. The CDR3 here is CASKRDSSYEQYF. The CDR3 nucleotides are TGTGCCAGCAAGCGGGACTCTTCCTACGAGCAGTACTTC.

V usage is TRBV6-5 and J usage is TRBJ1-2; the match to TRBD1 covers 8 bases. J lost 8 bases, V lost 5 bases, and 10 bases had no gene match. The germline V gene encodes CDR1 MNHEY and CDR2 SVGAGI. The CDR3 is 14 residues long. The CDR3 nucleotides are TGTGCCAGCAGTAACTTCGGGACAGGATACGGCTACACCTTC. Amino acids: CASSNFGTGYGYTF.

This clone was counted a single time. Here the CDR3 reads CASVLLLLRTEAFF. Written as DNA, the CDR3 is TGTGCCAGCGTATTACTCTTACTACGGACTGAAGCTTTCTTT. The chain has TRBV13 and TRBJ1-1; no definite D call. The CDR3 has 14 amino acids. The germline V gene has CDR1 PRHDT and CDR2 FYEKMQ (reference sequence). V was trimmed by 8 bases and J by 5 bases, leaving 18 bases between them. Based on the CDR3 plus reference TRBV13 and TRBJ1-1, the full variable domain is AAGVIQSPRHLIKEKRETATLKCYPIPRHDTVYWYQQGPGQDPQFLISFYEKMQSDKGSIPDRFSAQQFSDYHSELNMSSLELGDSALYFCASVLLLLRTEAFFGQGTRLTVV.

The chain is built from TRBV7-9 and TRBJ1-6; tentatively, D is TRBD1 (5 bases). The germline V gene encodes CDR1 SEHNR and CDR2 FQNEAQ (reference sequence). V was pared by 4 bases and J by 0 bases, with 13 bases between. There are 17 residues in the CDR3. CDR3 loop: CASSYGTQSSYNSPLHF. In DNA, the CDR3 is TGTGCCAGCAGCTATGGGACTCAGAGCTCCTATAATTCACCCCTCCACTTT.

V is TRBV7-2 and J is TRBJ2-5; tentatively, D is TRBD2 (5 bases). This CDR3 is built from 14 residues. Germline V gene lookup returns CDR1 SGHTA and CDR2 FQGNSA. V lost 3 bases and J lost 7, with 15 bases in between. CDR3: CASSFLGEGSTQYF. CDR3 DNA sequence: TGTGCCAGCAGCTTTCTAGGCGAGGGATCGACCCAGTACTTC.